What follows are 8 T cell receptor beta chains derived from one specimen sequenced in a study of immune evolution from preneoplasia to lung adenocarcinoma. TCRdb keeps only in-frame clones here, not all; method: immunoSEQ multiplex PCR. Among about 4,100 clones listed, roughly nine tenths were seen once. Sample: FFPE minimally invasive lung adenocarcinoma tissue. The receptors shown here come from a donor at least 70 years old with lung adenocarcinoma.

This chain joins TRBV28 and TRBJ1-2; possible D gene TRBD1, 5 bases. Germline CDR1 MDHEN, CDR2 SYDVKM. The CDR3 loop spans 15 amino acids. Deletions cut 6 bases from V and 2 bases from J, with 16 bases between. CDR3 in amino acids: CASSPTPTGNYGYTF. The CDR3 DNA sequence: TGTGCCAGCAGCCCTACCCCAACAGGAAACTATGGCTACACCTTC.

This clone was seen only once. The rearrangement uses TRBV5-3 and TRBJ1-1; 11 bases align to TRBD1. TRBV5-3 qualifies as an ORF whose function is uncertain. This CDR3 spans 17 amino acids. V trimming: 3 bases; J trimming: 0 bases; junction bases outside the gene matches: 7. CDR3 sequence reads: CARSSMGQGVVNTEAFF. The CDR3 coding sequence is TGTGCCAGAAGCTCGATGGGACAGGGGGTGGTGAACACTGAAGCTTTCTTT.

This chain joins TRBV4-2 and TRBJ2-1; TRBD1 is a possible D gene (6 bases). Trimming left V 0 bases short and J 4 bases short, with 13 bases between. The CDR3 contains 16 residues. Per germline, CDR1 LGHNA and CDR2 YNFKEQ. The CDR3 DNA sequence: TGTGCCAGCAGCCAAGAGGGGGCGGGCTCGTACAATGAGCAGTTCTTC. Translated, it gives CASSQEGAGSYNEQFF.

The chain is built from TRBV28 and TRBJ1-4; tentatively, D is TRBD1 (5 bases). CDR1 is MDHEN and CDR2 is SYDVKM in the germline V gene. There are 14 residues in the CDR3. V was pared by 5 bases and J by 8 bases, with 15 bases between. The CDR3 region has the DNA TGTGCCAGCAGTCCAGACAGATCGTACGAAAAACTGTTTTTT. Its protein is CASSPDRSYEKLFF.

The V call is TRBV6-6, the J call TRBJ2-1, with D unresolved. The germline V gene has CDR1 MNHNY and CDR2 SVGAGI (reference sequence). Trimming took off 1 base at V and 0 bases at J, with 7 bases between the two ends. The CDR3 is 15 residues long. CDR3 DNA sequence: TGTGCCAGCAGTTACTTGGGTAGCTCCTACAATGAGCAGTTCTTC. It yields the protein CASSYLGSSYNEQFF.

CDR3 bases: TGTGCCAGCAGTGCCGGACAGGCTGAAGCTTTCTTT. Its protein is CASSAGQAEAFF. This chain links TRBV6-1 with TRBJ1-1, with 7 bases identical to TRBD1. The CDR3 has 12 residues. Trimming cost V 4 bases and J 6 bases; bases outside gene matches: 2. Germline lookup yields CDR1 MNHNS and CDR2 SASEGT.

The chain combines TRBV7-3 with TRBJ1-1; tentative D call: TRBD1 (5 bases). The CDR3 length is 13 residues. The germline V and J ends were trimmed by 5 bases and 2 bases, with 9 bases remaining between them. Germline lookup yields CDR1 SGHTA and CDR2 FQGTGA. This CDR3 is CASSRQRNTEAFF. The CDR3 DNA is TGTGCCAGCAGCCGACAGAGAAACACTGAAGCTTTCTTT.

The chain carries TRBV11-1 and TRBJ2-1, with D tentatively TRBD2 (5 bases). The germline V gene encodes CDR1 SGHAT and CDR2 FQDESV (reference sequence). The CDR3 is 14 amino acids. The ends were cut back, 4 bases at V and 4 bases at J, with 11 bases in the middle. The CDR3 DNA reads TGTGCCAGCAGCTACGCCAGAGGGTACAATGAGCAGTTCTTC. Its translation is CASSYARGYNEQFF.